Presented here are 13 T cell receptor beta chains from one specimen sequenced in a study of monozygotic twins with inflammatory bowel disease. TCRdb re-called the 5' RACE reads and shows each CDR3 protein once, DNA omitted. The repertoire table contains fewer than 150,000 distinct CDR3 sequences. Source material: blood. These receptors all stem from a human donor with ulcerative colitis or Crohn's disease, or a healthy co-twin of an affected twin (not recorded which).

CDR3 protein: CASSLTGTRSYEQYF. This chain joins TRBV7-3 and TRBJ2-7; TCRdb's assignment of TRBD2 cannot be checked, as there is no DNA. The length of the CDR3 is 15 residues. Germline assignment: CDR1 SGHTA and CDR2 FQGTGA. The whole variable domain, filled in from reference TRBV7-3 and TRBJ2-7, reads GAGVSQTPSNKVTEKGKYVELRCDPISGHTALYWYRQSLGQGPEFLIYFQGTGAADDSGLPNDRFFAVRPEGSVSTLKIQRTERGDSAVYLCASSLTGTRSYEQYFGPGTRLTVT.

This chain links TRBV7-6 with TRBJ2-1; TCRdb outputs TRBD1, but without DNA this stays unchecked. The CDR3 is 17 amino acids. CDR1 SGHVS and CDR2 FNYEAQ come from the germline V gene. The CDR3 here is CASSFPQGQTSWNEQFF. The full variable domain, its missing parts supplied by reference TRBV7-6 and TRBJ2-1, is GAGVSQSPRYKVTKRGQDVALRCDPISGHVSLYWYRQALGQGPEFLTYFNYEAQQDKSGLPNDRFSAERPEGSISTLTIQRTEQRDSAMYRCASSFPQGQTSWNEQFFGPGTRLTVL.

The CDR3 region is CASSSNSGVRETQYF. This chain uses TRBV5-1 with TRBJ2-5; TCRdb selects TRBD2, and the lack of DNA leaves this call unchecked. CDR3 size: 15 residues. The germline V gene has CDR1 SGHRS and CDR2 YFSETQ.

The rearrangement joins TRBV23-1 to TRBJ1-2; TCRdb's assignment of TRBD1 cannot be checked, as there is no DNA. TRBV23-1 is placed among ORFs of uncertain function. The CDR3 has 16 amino acids. This chain's CDR3 is CASRPAGRDRNYGYTF.

J is TRBJ2-3 and V is TRBV30. The CDR3 covers 14 residues. Per germline, CDR1 GTSNPN and CDR2 SVGIG (reference sequence). CDR3 residues: CAWSVLRTPDTQYF.

The CDR3 loop is CASSLGFFGPASLSTEAFF. This chain connects TRBV11-2 to TRBJ1-1. Germline loops: CDR1 SGHAT, CDR2 FQNNGV. The CDR3 length is 19 residues.

V is TRBV7-2 and J is TRBJ2-7; TCRdb selects TRBD1, and the lack of DNA leaves this call unchecked. Germline V CDR1 and CDR2: SGHTA, FQGNSA. CDR3 size: 16 residues. The CDR3 region is CASSLGYRAHSYEQYF.

The chain combines TRBV19 with TRBJ2-2; without DNA, the TCRdb call of TRBD1 cannot be checked. The CDR3 has 18 amino acids. Germline values: CDR1 LNHDA, CDR2 SQIVND (reference sequence). CDR3: CASSIRGLSGSNTGELFF.

The V gene is TRBV4-2, the J gene TRBJ2-7; TCRdb's D gene call, TRBD1, goes unchecked for lack of DNA. Germline V gene data show CDR1 as LGHNA and CDR2 as YNFKEQ. The CDR3 totals 16 residues. CDR3 region: CASSQDLERGLYEQYF.

The J gene is TRBJ2-1, the V gene TRBV20-1; TCRdb reports TRBD1, a call that lacks DNA to check it against. The CDR3 contains 16 residues. Germline CDR1 is DFQATT and CDR2 is SNEGSKA (reference sequence). This CDR3 is CSARDRGASSYNEQFF.

The V and J genes are TRBV6-5 and TRBJ2-7; TCRdb designates TRBD2, a call that cannot be tested without DNA. This CDR3 has 15 residues. Germline CDR1 MNHEY, CDR2 SVGAGI. The CDR3 loop is CASSYDRVAGGEQYF.

The chain recombines TRBV27 with TRBJ1-5; lacking DNA, the TRBD1 call made by TCRdb goes unchecked. CDR1 is MNHEY and CDR2 is SMNVEV in the germline V gene (reference sequence). This CDR3 is 17 amino acids long. Here the CDR3 reads CASSLWWSNGADQPQHF.

V and J are TRBV6-5 and TRBJ1-1. The CDR3 sequence is 14 residues long. Germline assignment: CDR1 MNHEY and CDR2 SVGAGI. This CDR3 reads CASSYSAANTEAFF.